This TCR beta chain was profiled in a study of CD8+CD57+ T cells in acquired aplastic anemia. Whoever was chosen for sequencing had shown CD8+CD57+ cell expansion by flow cytometry. Blood was sampled before the patients had received any therapy. CDR1 and CDR2 from the germline V gene are DFQATT and SNEGSKA (reference sequence). The CDR3 totals 11 residues. V gave up 5 bases and J gave up 4 bases, with 8 bases separating them. Study-wide results and limits: Patients and controls were not found to differ significantly in CD8+ Simpson's diversity.

Concerning this clonotype itself: Its target is not known.

Genomic DNA, the template, was used for profiling of the TCR beta VDJ and CDR3. TCRdb re-called the reads with MiXCR, one entry per CDR3 protein. Of around 200,000 distinct CDR3 sequences in the sample, less than 75% were seen once. Sequencing was carried out using sorted CD4+, CD8+, or CD8+CD57+ T cells (not recorded which) from PBMCs. J is TRBJ1-1 and V is TRBV20-1; D is unresolved. This receptor was identified in a human donor with aplastic anemia. The CDR3 DNA reads as TGCAGTGCTCCGGGGTCCACTGAAGCTTTCTTT. It encodes CSAPGSTEAFF.